Here is one T cell receptor beta chain with its context. From about 400 ng of RNA, a library with molecular barcoded alpha/delta and beta/gamma adaptors was made. TCRdb called the reads again in MiXCR, with one record for every CDR3 protein. This sample has about 60,000 distinct CDR3 sequences; roughly 14% occur once, and the top ten carry roughly 41%. Deletions cut 5 bases from V and 0 bases from J, with 14 bases between. The CDR3 consists of 16 residues. Germline V gene sequence: CDR1 SGHDN, CDR2 FVKESK. This entry is derived from a study of read filtering for tumor transcriptome and immune sequencing.

This chain connects TRBV14 to TRBJ2-1; D is unclear. This TCR was sampled from a donor over 35 with multiple myeloma. The sample consisted of a population of CD138-negative cells sorted from bone marrow. The CDR3: CASSYNLLSSYNEQFF. CDR3 sequence (DNA): TGTGCCAGCAGCTACAATCTTCTGAGCTCCTACAATGAGCAGTTCTTC.